The 6 T cell receptor beta chains in this list originate from one sample, sequenced in a study of blood T cell repertoires in COVID-19. The method was immunoSEQ multiplex PCR; TCRdb's version includes in-frame clones alone and lacks a portion of them. The sample includes some 460,000 clones, approximately 86% seen only once; the top ten take 0.65% to 0.9%. The sample taken for sequencing was PBMCs or T cells enriched from blood (not recorded which). Every receptor here comes from a woman under 30 who had recovered from COVID-19.

The V call is TRBV5-1, the J call TRBJ2-7; TRBD1 matches at 9 bases. This CDR3 has 14 amino acids. CDR1 is SGHRS, CDR2 YFSETQ, per germline. V lost 7 bases and J lost 6; bases outside the gene matches: 11. Here the CDR3 reads CASFETGGKAEQYF. The CDR3 DNA sequence: TGCGCCAGCTTCGAAACAGGGGGCAAAGCCGAGCAGTACTTC.

This CDR3 reads CAWNNYGYTF. In DNA form, the CDR3 reads TGTGCCTGGAATAATTATGGCTACACCTTC. This rearrangement joins TRBV30 to TRBJ1-2; D remains ambiguous. The CDR3 loop spans 10 amino acids. Germline-derived CDR1 and CDR2 are GTSNPN and SVGIG (reference sequence). The V end was cut by 4 bases, the J end by 5 bases, with 5 bases between.

This sequence joins TRBV30 and TRBJ1-1; 11 nucleotides align to TRBD1. The germline V gene has CDR1 GTSNPN and CDR2 SVGIG (reference sequence). The junction had 10 bases not matched to a gene; V was cut back by 0 bases and J by 4 bases. This CDR3 has 17 residues. The CDR3 region is CAWSVQDRGLGVTEAFF. In nucleotides, the CDR3 is TGTGCCTGGAGTGTACAGGACAGGGGGCTGGGGGTCACTGAAGCTTTCTTT.

This clone was seen only once. The chain couples TRBV28 to TRBJ2-5; a possible D gene is TRBD1 (5 bases). CDR1 MDHEN and CDR2 SYDVKM come from the germline V gene. The V end lost 5 bases, the J end lost 4 bases, and 20 bases lay between the germline ends. This CDR3 is built from 16 residues. This CDR3 reads CASSLPLGAAGETQYF. The CDR3 DNA sequence: TGTGCCAGCAGTCTCCCTCTTGGGGCGGCAGGAGAGACCCAGTACTTC.

Only one count was recorded for this clone. The V and J genes are TRBV2 and TRBJ2-4; 9 bases align to TRBD1. The CDR3 length is 16 residues. Germline V lookup: CDR1 SNHLY, CDR2 FYNNEI. Germline trimming cut 6 bases from V and 6 bases from J; bases unmatched to any gene: 12. CDR3 in amino acids: CASSGQGMGSGNIQYF. The CDR3 DNA sequence: TGTGCCAGCAGCGGACAGGGGATGGGTTCGGGAAACATTCAGTACTTC.

CDR3: CASSKDNYEQYF. CDR3 coding DNA: TGTGCCAGCAGTAAGGACAACTACGAGCAGTACTTC. V gene TRBV2 combines with J gene TRBJ2-7; TRBD1 is a possible D gene (5 bases). Trimming stripped 5 bases from V and 3 bases from J, with 8 bases between. The CDR3 is 12 amino acids. Looked up from germline, CDR1 is SNHLY and CDR2 is FYNNEI.